This T cell receptor beta chain was captured in a study of blood T cells in healthy people across ages. Study results and limitations: In these data, TCR beta diversity tracked strongly with naive T cell percentage. The long-lived group displayed more naive CD4+ cells, plus higher diversity, than the aged donors did.

A second PCR, run for about 7 to 11 cycles, used a sample-barcoded 5' primer plus a J-beta primer mix. TCRdb ran MiXCR on the 5' RACE reads and lists one entry per CDR3 protein. The sample holds 1 million or so distinct CDR3 sequences, 20% to 25% seen once. This clonotype was detected only a few times. The antigen is not known. Lacking the conserved final phenylalanine or tryptophan, this CDR3 likely reflects a read error. These same records also appear under a second study, on T cells of mothers and their children. This second report adds: Second-PCR primer M1S introduced sample barcodes and 2-4 random nucleotides.

This receptor was taken from a girl under 10 years old in good health. Sequenced sample: blood.

CDR3 sequence reads: CSAHDREGTGELFL. DNA for the CDR3: TGCAGTGCCCATGACAGGGAAGGAACCGGGGAGCTGTTTCTT. This chain links TRBV20-1 with TRBJ2-2; the match to TRBD1 covers 7 bases. CDR3 size: 14 residues. Germline CDR1 and CDR2: DFQATT and SNEGSKA (reference sequence). The V segment lost 6 bases and the J segment 5 bases; nucleotides outside the gene matches: 9.